This TCR beta chain was obtained from a study of human T cells and chemical hapten exposure. Broader study findings: Among TCRs, those above 1 in 1000 frequency were unaffected by DPC sensitization.

The time point is: pre-sensitization, week 0. Treatment of the sample: therapeutic diphenylcyclopropenone sensitization with weekly scalp DPC. The authors' processing: The number of TCRs in each sample had a median of approximately 93,000 and spanned roughly 23,224 to 750,000. TCRdb analysed the RACE reads with MiXCR anew, one entry per CDR3 protein. The V and J calls and clone size are TCRdb's, not the authors'. Of about 380,000 distinct CDR3 sequences in the sample, less than 6.5% were seen once. With 7 bases removed from V and 6 bases from J, the gap between germline ends came to 18 bases. The CDR3 consists of 15 residues. This clonotype was seen ten or more times. The antigen is unknown.

Specimen: whole blood, collected in connection with sensitization to the hapten diphenylcyclopropenone (DPC). The gene calls are TRBV12-3 or TRBV12-4 and TRBJ2-2; D assignment may be TRBD1 or TRBD2 (5 bases each). This clonotype was sampled from a woman in her fifties or sixties with alopecia areata. Some clones in this sample may be carry-over from other donors' samples. Here the CDR3 reads CASKTGQGIPGELFF. CDR3 bases: TGTGCCAGCAAAACGGGGCAGGGAATACCCGGGGAGCTGTTTTTT.